A single T cell receptor beta chain is shown here with its context. This sample stems from a study of blood T cell repertoires in COVID-19. Study in general: T cells, B-cell-depleted T cells, or PBMCs supplied cDNA or gDNA.

Only in-frame clones appear in the TCRdb table, and some are missing; sequencing was by immunoSEQ multiplex PCR. The repertoire holds more than 250,000 clones, with 85% to 90% as singletons. The CDR3 totals 14 residues. Germline CDR1 and CDR2: SEHNR and FQNEAQ (reference sequence). Trimming stripped 7 bases from V and 0 bases from J, with 12 bases between. This sequence joins TRBV7-9 and TRBJ1-1; the D gene is possibly TRBD1 (5 bases). Sample: peripheral blood. The receptor comes from a man aged 18 to 30 with active or convalescent COVID-19. The CDR3 coding sequence is TGTGCCAGCAACACGGGGGGACTGAACACTGAAGCTTTCTTT. This gives the protein CASNTGGLNTEAFF. The full variable domain, with the rest looked up from reference TRBV7-9 and TRBJ1-1, is DTGVSQNPRHKITKRGQNVTFRCDPISEHNRLYWYRQTLGQGPEFLTYFQNEAQLEKSRLLSDRFSAERPKGSFSTLEIQRTEQGDSAMYLCASNTGGLNTEAFFGQGTRLTVV.